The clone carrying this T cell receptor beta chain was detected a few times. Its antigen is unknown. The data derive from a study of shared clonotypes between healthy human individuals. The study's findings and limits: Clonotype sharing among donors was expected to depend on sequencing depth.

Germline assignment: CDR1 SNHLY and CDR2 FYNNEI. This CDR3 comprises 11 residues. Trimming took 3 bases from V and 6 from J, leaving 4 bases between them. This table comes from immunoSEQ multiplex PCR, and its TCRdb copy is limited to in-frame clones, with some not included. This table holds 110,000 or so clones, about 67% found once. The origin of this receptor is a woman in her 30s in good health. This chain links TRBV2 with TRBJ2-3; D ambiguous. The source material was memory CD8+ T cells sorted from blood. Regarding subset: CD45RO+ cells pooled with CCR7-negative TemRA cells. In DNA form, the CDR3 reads TGTGCCAGCAGTGAGGGGGATACGCAGTATTTT. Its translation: CASSEGDTQYF.